This T cell receptor (beta chain) was identified during a study of blood T cells in healthy people across ages. Study observations and caveats: Both naive CD4+ cell counts and diversity were greater in long-lived donors than in aged donors.

Next came a second PCR, run for about 7 to 11 cycles, which used a sample-barcoded 5' primer along with a J-beta primer mix. TCRdb ran MiXCR on the 5' RACE reads and lists one entry per CDR3 protein. Here the sample spans approximately 600,000 distinct CDR3 sequences, roughly 53% being singletons. As concerns this clonotype: Its antigen remains unknown.

Trimming pared 5 bases from V and 2 bases from J, leaving 13 bases between. Germline-derived CDR1 and CDR2 are SQVTM and ANQGSEA. The CDR3 has 13 residues. V and J are TRBV29-1 and TRBJ2-7, with TRBD1 as a possible D gene (6 bases). The sequenced sample consisted of blood. The origin of this receptor is a man in his 60s in good health. CDR3 residues: CSVSQTGAYEQYF. Written as DNA, the CDR3 is TGCAGCGTTTCGCAGACAGGAGCCTACGAGCAGTACTTC.